One sample yielded the 23 T cell receptor beta chains listed below, sequenced in a study of regulatory T cells in long-lasting Graves disease. As for time point: newly diagnosed GD, antithyroid drugs for less than 3 months. The TCR library used RNA extracted from PBMCs. The authors built TCR beta libraries using iRepertoire HTBI primers and Arm-PCR of CDR3 regions. One entry per CDR3 protein, called by TCRdb with MiXCR from the multiplex PCR reads. The data show 550,000 to 700,000 distinct CDR3 sequences, about 15% seen once. The same data also went into a second study, on T cells in Graves' hyperthyroidism and ophthalmopathy.

The starting material was peripheral blood mononuclear cells (PBMCs), obtained at new diagnosis, from a patient treated with antithyroid drugs. The source of these receptors is a man younger than 35 with Graves disease.

This clonotype appeared many times. The rearrangement links TRBV11-2 to TRBJ2-5; 8 nucleotides match TRBD2. J lost 5 bases, V lost 6 bases, and 20 bases had no gene match. This CDR3 has 18 residues. Germline lookup yields CDR1 SGHAT and CDR2 FQNNGV. CDR3: CASREIGGTREGGETQYF. The CDR3, as DNA: TGTGCCAGCAGGGAGATAGGAGGAACTCGGGAGGGCGGGGAGACCCAGTACTTC.

The rearrangement uses TRBV9 and TRBJ2-3; D may be TRBD2 (5 bases). CDR1 is SGDLS, CDR2 YYNGEE, per germline. The CDR3 is 13 residues long. V lost 0 bases to trimming and J lost 6 bases, with 8 bases between them. Here the CDR3 reads CASSVERSDTQYF. The DNA for the CDR3 is TGTGCCAGCAGCGTAGAGCGGTCCGATACGCAGTATTTT.

As regards this clonotype: A read error may be the cause here, since a much bigger clone is one base away. The chain recombines TRBV6-2 or TRBV6-3 with TRBJ2-1; D is uncertain. The CDR3 consists of 16 residues. Germline lookup yields CDR1 MNHEY and CDR2 SVGEGT. CDR3 in amino acids: CASSYSAREFNNGQFF. DNA of the CDR3: TGTGCCAGCAGTTACTCGGCTAGAGAATTTAATAATGGGCAGTTCTTC.

The chain links TRBV6-5 to TRBJ2-1; perhaps TRBD2 as D (6 bases). CDR3 length: 13 amino acids. V was clipped by 2 bases and J by 7 bases, with 9 bases between them. Germline V gives CDR1 MNHEY, CDR2 SVGAGI. This CDR3 is CASSYGGTNEQFF. In DNA form, the CDR3 reads TGTGCCAGCAGTTACGGAGGGACTAATGAGCAGTTCTTC.

In its sample, this clonotype was seen many times. The chain uses TRBV7-2 and TRBJ2-7, with 7 positions matching TRBD1. CDR3 length equals 16 residues. The germline V gene encodes CDR1 SGHTA and CDR2 FQGNSA. The ends lost 5 bases at V and 6 bases at J; junction bases unmatched: 16. This CDR3 reads CASSPSQARGPIEQYF. CDR3 coding DNA: TGTGCCAGCAGCCCTTCCCAGGCGAGGGGGCCCATCGAGCAGTACTTC.

This clonotype came up a few times. This chain uses TRBV20-1 with TRBJ2-2, with D possibly matching TRBD2 (5 bases). Germline V lookup: CDR1 DFQATT, CDR2 SNEGSKA (reference sequence). This CDR3 has 14 amino acids. The V and J ends lost 6 bases and 1 base respectively, with 12 bases between them. CDR3 bases: TGCAGTGCAATGAGCGGAGGGAACACCGGGGAGCTGTTTTTT. It yields the protein CSAMSGGNTGELFF.

This chain connects TRBV30 to TRBJ1-6; no clear D. Trimming stripped 0 bases from V and 7 bases from J, with 7 bases between. Germline V CDR1 and CDR2: GTSNPN, SVGIG (reference sequence). The CDR3 is 13 amino acids. CDR3 sequence (DNA): TGTGCCTGGAGTGTAAGGGAAAATTCACCCCTCCACTTT. As protein: CAWSVRENSPLHF.

The rearrangement links TRBV20-1 to TRBJ1-4; no clear D gene. The CDR3 runs 13 residues. From germline, CDR1 is DFQATT and CDR2 SNEGSKA (reference sequence). V was cut by 5 bases and J by 1 base, with 8 bases left in between. The CDR3 loop reads CSADILTNEKLFF. CDR3 bases: TGCAGTGCTGACATTTTAACTAATGAAAAACTGTTTTTT.

This clonotype occurred many times. The CDR3 DNA follows: TGTGCCAGCAGCGGGGGGAGGCAGCCCCAGCATTTT. This codes for CASSGGRQPQHF. This chain uses TRBV2 with TRBJ1-5; D possibly corresponds to TRBD1 (5 bases). The CDR3 spans 12 residues. The germline V gene encodes CDR1 SNHLY and CDR2 FYNNEI. V was pared by 6 bases and J by 7 bases, with 10 bases between.

The sample holds many counts of this clonotype. The chain links TRBV12-3 or TRBV12-4 to TRBJ1-2, with 8 bases matching TRBD1. Germline trimming cut 5 bases from V and 1 base from J; bases unmatched to any gene: 6. The CDR3 is 15 amino acids. The CDR3 reads CASSPQGGLNYGYTF. Written as DNA, the CDR3 is TGTGCCAGCAGTCCACAGGGGGGCCTTAACTATGGCTACACCTTC.

There are many counts of this clonotype. J is TRBJ1-1 and V is TRBV3-1; D is undetermined. Germline assignment: CDR1 LGHDT and CDR2 YNNKEL (reference sequence). The ends were cut back, 3 bases at V and 0 bases at J, with 11 bases in the middle. CDR3 size: 15 residues. The CDR3 DNA is TGTGCCAGCAGCCAGACAAACCCCATGAACACTGAAGCTTTCTTT. This encodes CASSQTNPMNTEAFF.

Points on this clonotype: This may be a read error: a much more frequent sequence differs by one nucleotide. The rearrangement joins TRBV6-2 or TRBV6-3 to TRBJ2-5; D gene unclear. The CDR3 is 13 amino acids. In germline, CDR1 is MNHEY, CDR2 SVGEGT. CDR3 DNA sequence: TGTGCCACCAGTTACACCAGCTTCGAGACCCAGTACTTC. Translated: CATSYTSFETQYF.

This clonotype has ten or more counts. A read error may produce the germline difference seen at one junction end. This chain uses TRBV15 with TRBJ2-6; D is uncertain. Germline values: CDR1 LNHNV, CDR2 YYDKDF (reference sequence). The CDR3 is 12 residues long. The CDR3 nucleotides are TGTGCCGCCAGCCTCGGGGCCAACGTCCTGACTTTC. Translated, it gives CAASLGANVLTF.

The chain employs TRBV14 and TRBJ1-2; D is undetermined. From germline, CDR1 is SGHDN and CDR2 FVKESK. CDR3 length: 13 residues. Trimming removed 5 bases at V and 4 bases at J, with 11 bases between. CDR3 bases: TGTGCCAGCAGCATCGGCTCCCTCTATGGCTACACCTTC. Its protein is CASSIGSLYGYTF.

This clonotype showed up just a few times. The chain is built from TRBV7-9 and TRBJ1-4; TRBD1 is a possible D gene (6 bases). Germline lookup yields CDR1 SEHNR and CDR2 FQNEAQ (reference sequence). This CDR3 spans 16 amino acids. Trimming shortened V by 2 bases and J by 8 bases, and 18 bases separated the two germline ends. This CDR3 reads CASSLSSGQGNEKLFF. The CDR3 bases are TGTGCCAGCAGCTTATCCAGCGGGCAGGGGAACGAAAAACTGTTTTTT.

The sample holds many counts of this clonotype. The J gene is TRBJ2-3, the V gene TRBV20-1, with 7 bases fitting TRBD2. The CDR3 is made up of 14 amino acids. The junction had 5 bases not matched to a gene; V was cut back by 1 base and J by 4 bases. CDR1 is DFQATT, CDR2 SNEGSKA, per germline (reference sequence). CDR3 amino acids: CSARGGGSADTQYF. As DNA, the CDR3 is TGCAGTGCTAGAGGGGGCGGGAGTGCAGATACGCAGTATTTT.

This clonotype was observed at least ten times. This chain connects TRBV12-3 or TRBV12-4 to TRBJ2-1, with TRBD2 matching over 9 bases. The CDR3 is made up of 13 amino acids. V was pared by 8 bases and J by 4 bases, with 3 bases of the junction left unmatched. As DNA, the CDR3 is TGTGCCAGCGCGGGAGGGACTTACAATGAGCAGTTCTTC. This sequence encodes CASAGGTYNEQFF.

This clonotype was seen repeatedly, ten times or more. This rearrangement joins TRBV6-2 or TRBV6-3 to TRBJ2-3, with 9 bases identical to TRBD2. The CDR3 has 16 residues. Germline CDR1 and CDR2: MNHEY and SVGEGT. Trimming cost V 6 bases and J 7 bases; bases outside gene matches: 14. CDR3 DNA: TGTGCCAGCAGCGGCCCGGCGGGAGGGCCTACTAATACGCAGTATTTT. Encoded protein: CASSGPAGGPTNTQYF.

This clonotype has a handful of counts. The V gene is TRBV27, the J gene TRBJ1-5; 11 bases map to TRBD1. The CDR3 length is 18 residues. The V gene end was trimmed by 4 bases and the J gene end by 3 bases; junction bases not matched to a gene: 11. Per the germline V gene, CDR1 is MNHEY and CDR2 is SMNVEV (reference sequence). The CDR3 loop is CASSSLPRTGGSNQPQHF. In DNA form, the CDR3 reads TGTGCCAGCAGTTCCTTACCGAGGACAGGGGGCTCCAATCAGCCCCAGCATTTT.

This chain connects TRBV20-1 to TRBJ2-7, with D perhaps being TRBD1 or TRBD2 (5 bases each). CDR3 length equals 15 residues. The ends were cut back, 6 bases at V and 0 bases at J, with 18 bases in the middle. Germline V gene lookup returns CDR1 DFQATT and CDR2 SNEGSKA (reference sequence). CDR3 nucleotides: TGCAGTGCCGGATCTAGCAGGGAATCCTCCTACGAGCAGTACTTC. Protein: CSAGSSRESSYEQYF.

The rearrangement links TRBV3-1 to TRBJ1-2; TRBD1 is a possible D gene (6 bases). The CDR3 contains 14 residues. Trimming left V 2 bases short and J 7 bases short, with 14 bases between. The germline V gene encodes CDR1 LGHDT and CDR2 YNNKEL (reference sequence). The CDR3 DNA is TGTGCCAGCAGCCAAACGCAGGGGAAATCTGGCTACACCTTC. It specifies CASSQTQGKSGYTF.

CDR3 coding DNA: TGCGCCAGCAGCTTGGATATGGCGGAGACCCAGTACTTC. This translates into CASSLDMAETQYF. The chain recombines TRBV5-1 with TRBJ2-5; no clear D gene. Germline V gene sequence: CDR1 SGHRS, CDR2 YFSETQ. The CDR3 consists of 13 residues. V lost 0 bases and J lost 5, with 8 bases in between.

The sample holds many counts of this clonotype. The chain combines TRBV6-1 with TRBJ1-2; the D is unclear. Between the trimmed V and J ends, which lost 4 bases and 8 bases, there was a span of 23 bases. In germline, CDR1 is MNHNS, CDR2 SASEGT. The CDR3 extends over 16 amino acids. Here the CDR3 DNA reads TGTGCCAGCAGTGGACACTTCAAGACAACCCGTAACGGCTACACCTTC. Residues: CASSGHFKTTRNGYTF.